Below, one T cell receptor (beta chain) is given with its context. The sample belongs to a study of cytomegalovirus exposure and HLA in healthy donors. Sequencing used immunoSEQ multiplex PCR; TCRdb keeps in-frame clones, though not all of them. The sample carries around 150,000 clones, roughly 91% recorded once. CDR1 is LNHNV, CDR2 YYDKDF, per germline (reference sequence). The CDR3 sequence is 15 residues long. With V trimmed by 1 base and J by 9 bases, 5 bases remained unmatched. Specimen: PBMCs. The clonotype originates from a man aged 18 to 30 in good health and CMV-seropositive. This chain links TRBV15 with TRBJ2-1, with 11 bases lining up with TRBD2. The CDR3 nucleotides read TGTGCCACCAGCAGAGGGGGACTAGCGGTCGGTGAGCAGTTCTTC. It codes for CATSRGGLAVGEQFF.